This TCR beta chain was observed in a study of OX40 agonist ivuxolimab in advanced cancers. In regard to this clone: Its target is not known.

Overall study results and limits: CD4+ and CD8+ blood T cells expanded clonally by week 6 at 0.1 to 3.0 mg/kg.

The length of the CDR3 is 13 residues. Germline V gene sequence: CDR1 LNHDA, CDR2 SQIVND (reference sequence). V was shortened by 5 bases and J by 1 base, with 8 bases between the two germline ends. Sequenced by immunoSEQ multiplex PCR; TCRdb stores in-frame clones only, minus some. Of roughly 86,000 clones listed, 80% to 95% are singletons. This TCR was recovered from an adult with an advanced solid tumor such as melanoma, head and neck, liver or kidney cancer. The chain has TRBV19 and TRBJ1-1; no reliable D call. The sample in question was CD4+ or CD8+ T cells sorted from blood, obtained in a trial of the OX40 agonist ivuxolimab. The CDR3 region is CASSLVQNTEAFF. Here the CDR3 DNA reads TGTGCCAGTAGTCTTGTGCAGAACACTGAAGCTTTCTTT.